The source of this T cell receptor (beta chain) is a study of blood T cells in healthy people across ages. Healthy Caucasian individuals from Russia aged about 6 to 95 were enrolled as donors. The extraction recovered at least 6 micrograms of total RNA per sample. Germline CDR1 MNHEY, CDR2 SVGAGI. The V and J ends lost 0 bases and 6 bases respectively, with 18 bases between them. The CDR3 has 16 amino acids. To note about this clonotype: Its target is not known.

PCR was performed a second time for about 7 to 11 cycles using a sample-barcoded 5' primer and a J-beta primer mix. TCRdb fed the 5' RACE reads into MiXCR, producing one record per CDR3 protein. The sample yields 1.5 million to 2 million distinct CDR3 sequences, around 48% seen once. Whole-study results and caveats: Estimates based on one million T cells were treated as lower bounds.

Material: blood. The chain couples TRBV6-5 to TRBJ2-7; D is possibly TRBD1 (6 bases). The source is a woman aged 40 to 55 in good health. DNA for the CDR3: TGTGCCAGCAGTTACTCGACCACAGGGTACGACTTCGAGCAGTACTTC. It translates to CASSYSTTGYDFEQYF.